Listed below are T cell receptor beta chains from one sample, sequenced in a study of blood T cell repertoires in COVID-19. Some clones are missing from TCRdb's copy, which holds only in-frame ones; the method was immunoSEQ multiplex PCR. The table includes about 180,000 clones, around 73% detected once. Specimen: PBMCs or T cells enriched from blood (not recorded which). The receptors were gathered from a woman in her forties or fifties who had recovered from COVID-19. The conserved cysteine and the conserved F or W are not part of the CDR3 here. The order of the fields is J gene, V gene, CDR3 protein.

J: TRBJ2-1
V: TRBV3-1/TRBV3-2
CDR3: ASSQAWPPHEQF

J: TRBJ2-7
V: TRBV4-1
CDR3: ASSPEGGGGYEQY

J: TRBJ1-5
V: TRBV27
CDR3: ASSSTAPTSNQPQH

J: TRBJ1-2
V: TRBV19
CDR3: ASSMSQAGYT

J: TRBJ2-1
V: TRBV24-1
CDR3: ATSDKRQGAFNEQF

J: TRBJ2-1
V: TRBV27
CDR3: ASSLSRLAGPRGNNEQF

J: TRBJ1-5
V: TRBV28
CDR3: ASSSGYSNQPQH

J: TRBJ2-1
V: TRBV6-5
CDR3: ASSYSTPDYNEQF

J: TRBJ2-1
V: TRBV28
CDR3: ASSPLGGLAGYEQF

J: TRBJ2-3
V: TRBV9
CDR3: ASSPRQGAADTQY

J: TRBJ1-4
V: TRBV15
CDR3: ATRGRATNEKLF

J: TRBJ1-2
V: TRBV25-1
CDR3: ASSESGKGYGYT

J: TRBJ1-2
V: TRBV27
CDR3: ASSLLGDRNTASYGYT

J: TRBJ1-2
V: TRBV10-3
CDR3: AIRGTGINYGYT

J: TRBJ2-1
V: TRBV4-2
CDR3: ASSHGTSGSYNEQF

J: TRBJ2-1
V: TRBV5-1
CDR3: ASTFALAGDNEQF

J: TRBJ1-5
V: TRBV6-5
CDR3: ASSRTTGGNQPQH

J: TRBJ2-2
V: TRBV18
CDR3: ASSPQGAKNTGELF

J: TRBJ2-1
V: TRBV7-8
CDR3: ASSLVISADPSYNEQF

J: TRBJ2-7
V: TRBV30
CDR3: AWGVGTSAYEQY

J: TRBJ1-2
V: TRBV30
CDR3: AWTQGGLHT

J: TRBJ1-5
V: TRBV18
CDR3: ASSPGQGGNQPQH

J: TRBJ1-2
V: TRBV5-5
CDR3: ASSGDSSNYGYT

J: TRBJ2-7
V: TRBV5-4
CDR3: ASSWGQGVAYEQY

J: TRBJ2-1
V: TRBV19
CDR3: ASSNGSPSYNEQF

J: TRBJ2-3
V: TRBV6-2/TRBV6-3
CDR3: ASSYGTGPSTDTQY

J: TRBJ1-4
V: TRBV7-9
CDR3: ASSFGGPNEKLF

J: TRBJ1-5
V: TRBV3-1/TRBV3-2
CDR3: ASSHSDQPQH

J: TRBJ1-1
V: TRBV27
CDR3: ASSLSRGGRAF

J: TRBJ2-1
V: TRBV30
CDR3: AWRSLAGEVF

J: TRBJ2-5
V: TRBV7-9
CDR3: ASSLAREVETQY

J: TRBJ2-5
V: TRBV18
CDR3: ASSRDREETQY

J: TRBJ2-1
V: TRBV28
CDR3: ASRVAGAFNEQF

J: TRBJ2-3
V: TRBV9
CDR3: ASNRGASGPPDTQY

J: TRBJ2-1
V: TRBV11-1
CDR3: ASSLLAGVYNEQF

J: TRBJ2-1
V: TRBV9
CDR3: ASSYTAINFKYNEQF

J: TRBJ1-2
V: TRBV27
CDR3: ASSLSGSGGHYGYT

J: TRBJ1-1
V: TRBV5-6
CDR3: ASSLAEDRGLYGSEAF

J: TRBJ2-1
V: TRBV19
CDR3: ASSIDLSLGGGADEQF

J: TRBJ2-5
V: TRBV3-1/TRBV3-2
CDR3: ASTLTGGGETQY